Each of the 19 T cell receptor beta chains below was sequenced from the same sample in a study of early T cells in non-severe SARS-CoV-2 infection. TCRdb recomputed calls from the 5' RACE reads with MiXCR, one row per CDR3 protein. The table has approximately 83,000 distinct CDR3 sequences, more than 12% seen once. Sample: whole blood. All receptors derive from an adult who was a healthcare worker with PCR-confirmed SARS-CoV-2 infection or an uninfected control (not recorded which).

This clonotype was counted at least ten times. The genes are TRBV18 and TRBJ2-1; D call uncertain. CDR3 length: 17 amino acids. Germline V lookup: CDR1 KGHSH, CDR2 LQKENI. Trimming pared 2 bases from V and 3 bases from J, leaving 17 bases between. As DNA, the CDR3 is TGTGCCAGCTCACCAGGTCCGCACATACAGCTCTACAATGAGCAGTTCTTC. Its translation is CASSPGPHIQLYNEQFF.

The genes are TRBV7-9 and TRBJ2-7, with no clear D. The V gene lost 5 bases and the J gene lost 2 bases, with 16 bases spanning the gap. The CDR3 contains 15 residues. Germline V gives CDR1 SEHNR, CDR2 FQNEAQ (reference sequence). As DNA, the CDR3 is TGTGCCAGCAGCCCAGATATCGTGCCCACCTACGAGCAGTACTTC. This translates into CASSPDIVPTYEQYF.

This clonotype was counted only a few times. V gene TRBV19 combines with J gene TRBJ1-5; 8 bases are a match to TRBD1. The CDR3 runs 12 residues. CDR1 and CDR2 (germline): LNHDA, SQIVND (reference sequence). Trimming took 10 bases from V and 4 from J; bases not matched to a gene: 3. The CDR3 sequence: CAIRQGNQPQHF. DNA for the CDR3: TGTGCCATCCGACAGGGGAATCAGCCCCAGCATTTT.

The rearrangement joins TRBV20-1 to TRBJ1-1, with D unclear. The V and J ends lost 0 bases and 0 bases respectively, with 11 bases between them. From germline, CDR1 is DFQATT and CDR2 SNEGSKA (reference sequence). This CDR3 comprises 15 residues. In DNA form, the CDR3 reads TGCAGTGCTAGAGATAAGGGCAGGATGAACACTGAAGCTTTCTTT. Translation: CSARDKGRMNTEAFF.

This chain uses TRBV7-2 with TRBJ1-5, with D tentatively TRBD1 (6 bases). The germline V and J ends were trimmed by 5 bases and 3 bases, with 14 bases remaining between them. This CDR3 comprises 15 residues. Germline lookup yields CDR1 SGHTA and CDR2 FQGNSA. The CDR3 sequence is CASSPRGFDNQPQHF. CDR3 DNA: TGTGCCAGCAGCCCAAGGGGGTTTGACAATCAGCCCCAGCATTTT.

The chain uses TRBV5-4 and TRBJ1-4; possibly TRBD1 for D (6 bases). CDR1 SGHNT and CDR2 YYREEE come from the germline V gene (reference sequence). The CDR3 is 14 residues long. V lost 3 bases and J lost 2, with 8 bases in between. In DNA form, the CDR3 reads TGTGCCAGCAGCTCGGACAGCACTAATGAAAAACTGTTTTTT. Residues: CASSSDSTNEKLFF.

A few counts support this clonotype. V gene TRBV15 combines with J gene TRBJ1-1; D perhaps matches TRBD1 (6 bases). The length of the CDR3 is 11 residues. V was clipped by 9 bases and J by 7 bases, with 12 bases between them. Germline V CDR1 and CDR2: LNHNV, YYDKDF (reference sequence). DNA for the CDR3: TGTGCCACGGTCAGGGGTAATGAAGCTTTCTTT. Its translation is CATVRGNEAFF. Together with reference TRBV15 and TRBJ1-1, the CDR3 gives the full variable domain: DAMVIQNPRYQVTQFGKPVTLSCSQTLNHNVMYWYQQKSSQAPKLLFHYYDKDFNNEADTPDNFQSRRPNTSFCFLDIRSPGLGDTAMYLCATVRGNEAFFGQGTRLTVV.

This clonotype was seen many times. V gene TRBV3-1 combines with J gene TRBJ1-1; D not certain. Germline lookup yields CDR1 LGHDT and CDR2 YNNKEL (reference sequence). V lost 8 bases to trimming and J lost 6 bases, with 16 bases between them. This CDR3 contains 13 residues. In nucleotides, the CDR3 is TGTGCCAGCTTTGACCCACTCGGGGCTGAAGCTTTCTTT. Translation: CASFDPLGAEAFF.

This rearrangement joins TRBV18 to TRBJ1-1, with D possibly being TRBD1 (5 bases). This CDR3 has 14 residues. Germline CDR1 reads KGHSH; CDR2 reads LQKENI. The V gene lost 2 bases and the J gene lost 1 base, with 8 bases spanning the gap. CDR3: CASSPLTGNTEAFF. The CDR3 DNA reads as TGTGCCAGCTCACCATTAACAGGGAACACTGAAGCTTTCTTT.

The table lists this clonotype with a few counts. The chain recombines TRBV27 with TRBJ1-4; TRBD1 might be the D (6 bases). CDR1 MNHEY and CDR2 SMNVEV come from the germline V gene (reference sequence). The germline V and J ends were trimmed by 6 bases and 7 bases, with 15 bases remaining between them. The CDR3 spans 14 residues. The chain's CDR3 is CASSPGLGAEKLFF. CDR3 DNA sequence: TGTGCCAGCAGCCCGGGACTGGGGGCTGAAAAACTGTTTTTT. Combining the CDR3 with reference TRBV27 and TRBJ1-4 gives the whole variable domain EAQVTQNPRYLITVTGKKLTVTCSQNMNHEYMSWYRQDPGLGLRQIYYSMNVEVTDKGDVPEGYKVSRKEKRNFPLILESPSPNQTSLYFCASSPGLGAEKLFFGSGTQLSVL.

This clonotype has only a few counts. The chain links TRBV12-3 or TRBV12-4 to TRBJ1-2; no firm D call. V gave up 5 bases and J gave up 7 bases, with 14 bases separating them. The CDR3 runs to 13 residues. The CDR3 DNA is TGTGCCAGCAGTCCGGACGGGCATGGTGGCTACACCTTC. Its translation: CASSPDGHGGYTF.

The sample holds a few counts of this clonotype. The gene calls are TRBV27 and TRBJ2-7; 7 positions match TRBD1. V shed 3 bases and J 2 bases; nucleotides not matched to a gene: 1. The V gene's germline CDR1 is MNHEY and CDR2 SMNVEV (reference sequence). This CDR3 is built from 13 residues. The CDR3 region is CASSFGTAYEQYF. The DNA for the CDR3 is TGTGCCAGCAGTTTTGGGACAGCCTACGAGCAGTACTTC.

This clonotype was counted only a few times. The chain employs TRBV27 and TRBJ2-6; D is unresolved. The V and J ends lost 2 bases and 2 bases respectively, with 4 bases between them. The CDR3 spans 14 residues. CDR1 MNHEY and CDR2 SMNVEV come from the germline V gene (reference sequence). This chain's CDR3 is CASSLMAGANVLTF. The CDR3 coding sequence is TGTGCCAGCAGTTTAATGGCTGGGGCCAACGTCCTGACTTTC.

This clonotype occurred many times. The CDR3 coding sequence is TGTGCCAGCAGCTTAATGGTTTGGCAGACCACCGGGGAGCTGTTTTTT. Its protein is CASSLMVWQTTGELFF. This rearrangement joins TRBV11-2 to TRBJ2-2; D gene uncertain. The CDR3 covers 16 residues. Germline V CDR1 and CDR2: SGHAT, FQNNGV. V was cut by 2 bases and J by 4 bases, with 14 bases left in between.

This clonotype turned up a few times. The chain recombines TRBV6-1 with TRBJ2-1; 7 bases align to TRBD2. There are 16 residues in the CDR3. The germline CDR1 and CDR2 sequences are MNHNS and SASEGT. Trimming cost V 6 bases and J 1 base; bases outside gene matches: 9. CDR3 loop: CASRTGGRGSYNEQFF. The CDR3 region has the DNA TGTGCCAGCAGGACGGGCGGGAGAGGGTCCTACAATGAGCAGTTCTTC.

There are many counts of this clonotype. V usage is TRBV29-1 and J usage is TRBJ2-2, with TRBD1 identical over 7 bases. Germline V gives CDR1 SQVTM, CDR2 ANQGSEA. The CDR3 is 13 amino acids. V shed 7 bases, J shed 4 bases, and the junction held 6 bases outside the gene matches. The CDR3 reads CSAGQEFTGELFF. The CDR3 DNA reads as TGCAGCGCCGGACAGGAGTTCACCGGGGAGCTGTTTTTT.

This clonotype was detected many times. The CDR3 protein is CASSLYYAGVSTDTQYF. The CDR3 DNA is TGTGCCAGCAGCTTATATTACGCGGGGGTTAGCACAGATACGCAGTATTTT. The genes are TRBV7-8 and TRBJ2-3; TRBD2 matches 7 bases. The CDR3 contains 17 residues. Germline loops: CDR1 SGHVS, CDR2 FQNEAQ. The ends lost 2 bases at V and 0 bases at J; junction bases unmatched: 8.

This clonotype was counted between two and nine times. V is TRBV6-1 and J is TRBJ2-2; D gene uncertain. The CDR3 sequence is 13 residues long. Trimming took off 5 bases at V and 4 bases at J, with 8 bases between the two ends. Germline V gives CDR1 MNHNS, CDR2 SASEGT. The DNA of the CDR3 is TGTGCCAGCAGTTATGGAACCACCGGGGAGCTGTTTTTT. This encodes CASSYGTTGELFF.

This clonotype was seen many times. The J gene is TRBJ2-7, the V gene TRBV19, with a possible D match to TRBD2 (6 bases). The ends were cut back, 1 base at V and 0 bases at J, with 10 bases in the middle. Germline assignment: CDR1 LNHDA and CDR2 SQIVND (reference sequence). CDR3 length equals 15 residues. The CDR3: CASSIGSGSSYEQYF. CDR3 DNA: TGTGCCAGTAGTATAGGTTCCGGGAGCTCCTACGAGCAGTACTTC.